This T cell receptor (beta chain) was recovered during a study of cytomegalovirus exposure and HLA in healthy donors (dated 2017 in TCRdb). Background on the whole study: An earlier analysis of around 600 of the donors reported roughly 270 Gb of sequence data and approximately 110 million unique TCR beta sequences from around 200 million T cells. The study used immunosequencing to profile the T cell repertoires of 666 subjects and linked those repertoires to cytomegalovirus serostatus. HLA typing covered class I and class II loci at four-digit resolution. About 280 gigabases of sequencing data and around 90 million unique TCR sequences made up an early release that covered roughly 670 HLA-typed donors. A separate validation cohort of approximately 120 different subjects was used in addition to the roughly 700-subject first cohort. The study was designed to test whether signatures of past pathogen exposure could be identified by cataloging public T cell receptors. In an earlier analysis of roughly 540 of the donors, high-throughput TCR beta sequencing was used to judge whether each TCR beta V gene segment behaved as functional or pseudogenic. Of the roughly 400 genotyped donors, 81% were placed in the genetic ancestry cluster associated with self-reported Caucasian donors. A later analysis re-examined previously published TCR beta repertoires from around 670 donors and added high-resolution HLA genotyping to investigate patterns of TCR occurrence. Among roughly 400 genotyped donors of the cohort, an average of approximately 240,000 unique TCR beta nucleotide sequences was sequenced per donor, of which about 19% were non-productive. Rather than drawing on any new phenotypic data, the later analysis identified candidate immune exposures from TCR beta sequences and the way those sequences occurred across donors. Roughly 5 DR-DQ haplotypes were handled as single units for association and clustering, since linkage in the cohort was strong. Donor age, sex, ethnicity and CMV serostatus were compiled together with the repertoire data. Typing coverage differed by locus: A, B, C, DRB1 and DQB1 were typed in about 620-630 donors, DQA1 in about 550, DPA1 in around 610, and DPB1 in 400 to 480. A later genetic analysis took genome-wide SNP genotypes for about 65% of the roughly 670 donors and used that subset as a discovery cohort. All discovery cohort repertoires had been generated using a single sequencing platform. High-throughput TCR immunosequencing, statistical association of individual TCRs with disease status, and machine learning were combined to predict cytomegalovirus infection status.

The cohort was made up of approximately 670 healthy bone marrow donors. At the time of sampling, all cohort members were nominally healthy, though unrecorded immune exposures were likely present. The donor was CMV seropositive and belonged to the group of 250 to 300 seropositive cohort members. A peripheral blood sample was provided by each donor, and peripheral blood mononuclear cells were used for TCR beta sequencing. The Qiagen DNeasy Blood Extraction Kit was used to extract genomic DNA from the blood cell samples. Library prep was done by the immunoSEQ multiplex PCR assay. For the multiplex PCR, a mixture combining 60 forward primers for TCR Vbeta segments and 13 reverse primers for TCR Jbeta segments was used. The CDR3 region of rearranged TCR beta genes was amplified from genomic DNA with a multiplex PCR assay. On the Illumina HiSeq System, the amplified TCR beta libraries were sequenced as 87-base-pair reads. On the authors' methods: Across the 670 or so repertoires, a later analysis counted around 80 million unique TCR beta chains, roughly 11 million of which were shared by at least two donors. Raw reads were error-corrected and collapsed into unique sequences by a nearest-neighbor algorithm in which closely related sequences were merged to remove PCR and sequencing errors. V, D and J gene segments were assigned by aligning CDR3 sequences to IMGT reference sequences. Each retained sequence needed at least a six-nucleotide match to both a V gene segment and a J gene segment. A rearrangement counted as productive if the CDR3 had no stop codons and remained in frame with V and J, and every other rearrangement counted as non-productive. CDR3 was defined by IMGT convention, running from the second conserved V-encoded cysteine to the conserved J-encoded phenylalanine. The earlier analysis of 450 to 750 of the donors excluded any sequence lacking an unambiguous match to a single V gene segment. In an earlier analysis of some 590 of the donors, a V segment was called functional when productive rearrangements were above 56.7%, and segregating when the standard deviation between donors exceeded 5%. A statistical classification framework was developed to diagnose cytomegalovirus status using the catalog of TCR beta chain sequences. A later analysis assigned V and J genes by comparing TCR nucleotide sequences with IMGT/GENE-DB human TR gene sequences. A later analysis assigned CDR3 sequences and most-parsimonious VDJ recombination scenarios with the TCRdist pipeline. A later analysis defined each TCR beta chain by its CDR3 amino acid sequence plus V-gene family, and excluded reads lacking a unique V-gene family. A later analysis removed 550 to 650 highly shared, low-generation-probability nucleotide sequences to deal with suspected cross-contamination and a sequencing artifact. A later analysis calculated a clonal expansion index for each public chain from normalized within-repertoire ranks of inferred template counts. A later analysis computed generation probabilities with a VDJ recombination model fitted to out-of-frame rearrangements, and checked the results against IGoR. Hypergeometric tests were used in a later analysis to score TCR-TCR, TCR-HLA and TCR-CMV co-occurrence, with a repertoire-size bias correction applied to the TCR pairs. A later analysis estimated false discovery rates by permuting HLA or CMV assignments 20 times. In a later analysis, co-occurring TCRs were grouped using DBSCAN, and TCRdist sequence similarity was added for clustering within HLA-allele-positive subsets. For co-occurrence clustering, repertoires with fewer than 30,000 or more than 120,000 public chains were excluded, along with a handful of repertoires with anomalous nucleotide sharing. TCRdb's version of the immuneACCESS table is confined to in-frame rearrangements and falls short of the full clone set. An unresolved V gene accounts for under half of the shortfall where checked; the remainder is of unknown origin. That table is the source of V, J and clone size, and D and trimming were worked out from the DNA. This sample is represented by some 130,000 clones; about 66% of them were singletons. The ten largest clones take up about 1.6% of the sample.

This clone appeared a few times. Its antigen is still unknown. It has no much larger one-base neighbor in the sample; base qualities were not kept. What the work shows at the level of the full study, not this receptor alone: Only TCR beta chains were sequenced in this cohort, and the absence of alpha or paired-chain data limited detectable features. Several of the top co-occurrence clusters appeared to be linked to parvovirus B19, influenza, CMV and Epstein-Barr virus, according to a later analysis. Across donors, most TCR sequences were observed very rarely, whereas some public TCRs were present in many individuals. Because counts were too low, fewer than 20 rarely observed V segments, including chromosome 9 orphons, were excluded from the earlier analysis of under 650 of the donors. At a false discovery rate of 0.05, a later analysis linked 15,000 to 20,000 TCR beta sequences to specific HLA alleles. In a later analysis, HLA-associated TCR beta chains showed more clonal expansion and lower generation probabilities than non-associated chains that were equally common. A later analysis found that TCR association rates varied across HLA loci, with DRB1 alleles showing the most associated TCRs and HLA-C alleles the fewest. The study listed 164 TCR beta chains as associated with cytomegalovirus. Three of the identified cytomegalovirus-associated TCR beta chains were confirmed in vitro to be specific for cytomegalovirus antigens. A further reported finding was that TCR beta sequences accurately predicted the HLA-A and HLA-B alleles for most subjects in the first cohort. In a later analysis, most CMV-associated TCR beta chains were found to appear HLA-restricted, with HLA associations seemingly driven largely by CMV exposure. In a later genetic analysis, fewer N-insertions in productive TCRs were reported among donors in an Asian-associated ancestry cluster than the roughly 640-donor mean. For the cohort, immune exposure information was limited to CMV serostatus. Because some donors lacked HLA typing at each locus, the association tests relied only on the typed subset. Strong co-occurrence of HLA alleles, especially DR and DQ, made assigning TCR associations to individual alleles difficult. Correlated functional status among segregating V segments might reflect linkage disequilibrium, but an unknown experimental factor could not be ruled out. It was suggested by the authors that the approach could potentially be generalized to other disease states and immunological phenotypes. In an earlier analysis of approximately 590 of the donors, most TCR beta V segments appeared in productive rearrangements about 87% or about 30% of the time, broadly matching IMGT annotations. Sequencing depth was assumed to be roughly uniform across donors in the presence/absence analyses, though that assumption may not hold. The classifier was reported to diagnose cytomegalovirus status with high specificity and sensitivity in both the original cohort and the validation cohort. The sequencing pipeline was judged likely to have produced a cluster of highly shared sequence variants as a technical artifact. V-gene and J-gene trimming of TCR beta chains was associated with a missense DCLRE1C variant in a later genetic analysis, and the association was replicated in an independent cohort.

This sequence originates from a man younger than 40 in good health and CMV-seropositive. Sequencing input: PBMCs.

The CDR3 reads as follows: CASRTGPTNEKLFF. The bases are TGTGCCAGCCGGACAGGCCCAACTAATGAAAAACTGTTTTTT. The chain is made from TRBV2 and TRBJ1-4; 7 of the junction bases match TRBD1. Taken from cysteine to phenylalanine, the CDR3 has 14 residues. CDR3 DNA only is kept here, 42 bases in frame from base 1. The germline V gene supplies CDR1 SNHLY and CDR2 FYNNEI. Relative to germline, V is missing 8 bases and J is missing 0 bases, with 3 bases of the junction outside any gene match.